The 28 T cell receptor beta chains listed next were all sequenced from one sample in a study of T cell changes during pregnancy in multiple sclerosis. Clones were sequenced by immunoSEQ multiplex PCR, and TCRdb holds only the in-frame ones, with some missing. The sample contains more than 80,000 clones, 85% to 95% of which appear only once. The material was peripheral blood, obtained after pregnancy. Receptor source: a female donor with multiple sclerosis, enrolled in a pregnancy study.

The rearrangement links TRBV6-1 to TRBJ2-1; TRBD2 matches 12 bases. The CDR3 is 15 amino acids. Germline CDR1 MNHNS, CDR2 SASEGT. The J segment lost 8 bases and the V segment lost 4 bases, leaving 6 bases of the junction unmatched. The CDR3 spells CASSGPGTSGHEQFF. DNA of the CDR3: TGTGCCAGCAGTGGCCCCGGGACTAGCGGGCATGAGCAGTTCTTC.

The V and J genes are TRBV6-1 and TRBJ1-1; maybe TRBD1 (6 bases). In germline, CDR1 is MNHNS, CDR2 SASEGT. The CDR3 length is 15 residues. Trimming took off 5 bases at V and 0 bases at J, with 13 bases between the two ends. CDR3 residues: CASSSRQALNTEAFF. The CDR3 nucleotides read TGTGCCAGCAGTTCACGACAGGCCTTGAACACTGAAGCTTTCTTT.

This clone has only one observation. V gene TRBV5-1 combines with J gene TRBJ2-5; 9 bases are a match to TRBD2. CDR1 is SGHRS and CDR2 is YFSETQ in the germline V gene. The CDR3 length is 15 residues. V gave up 5 bases and J gave up 5 bases; unmatched junction bases: 10. The CDR3 loop is CASSGAGGVLETQYF. CDR3 DNA sequence: TGCGCCAGCAGTGGAGCGGGGGGTGTGTTGGAGACCCAGTACTTC.

The rearrangement links TRBV14 to TRBJ2-1, with 7 bases identical to TRBD1. Germline assignment: CDR1 SGHDN and CDR2 FVKESK. The CDR3 length is 16 residues. The ends lost 4 bases at V and 4 bases at J; junction bases unmatched: 10. Here the CDR3 reads CASSLNTGAFYNEQFF. CDR3 bases: TGTGCCAGCAGCCTCAATACAGGGGCCTTTTACAATGAGCAGTTCTTC.

The V call is TRBV7-2, the J call TRBJ1-1; a weak D match, TRBD1 (5 bases). The ends were cut back, 5 bases at V and 6 bases at J, with 19 bases in the middle. Germline CDR1 and CDR2: SGHTA and FQGNSA. The CDR3 spans 15 residues. The CDR3 region has the DNA TGTGCCAGCAGCCCCCGACGGGACTATCGGTCTGAAGCTTTCTTT. Translating it yields CASSPRRDYRSEAFF. The full variable domain, rest sourced from reference TRBV7-2 and TRBJ1-1, is GAGVSQSPSNKVTEKGKDVELRCDPISGHTALYWYRQSLGQGLEFLIYFQGNSAPDKSGLPSDRFSAERTGGSVSTLTIQRTQQEDSAVYLCASSPRRDYRSEAFFGQGTRLTVV.

The chain recombines TRBV29-1 with TRBJ2-2; D is possibly TRBD1 (6 bases). V was cut by 6 bases and J by 0 bases, with 8 bases left in between. CDR1 and CDR2 from the germline V gene are SQVTM and ANQGSEA. There are 13 residues in the CDR3. The CDR3 bases are TGCAGCGTACAGGGTTCGAACACCGGGGAGCTGTTTTTT. Residues: CSVQGSNTGELFF.

The chain combines TRBV7-9 with TRBJ1-3; 7 nucleotides line up with TRBD1. Germline values: CDR1 SEHNR, CDR2 FQNEAQ (reference sequence). V lost 5 bases, J lost 0 bases, and 4 bases stayed unmatched. This CDR3 is built from 15 residues. CDR3 nucleotide sequence: TGTGCCAGCAGCATATCAGGGGGCTCTGGAAACACCATATATTTT. Amino acids: CASSISGGSGNTIYF.

This sequence joins TRBV5-5 and TRBJ2-3; D might be TRBD2 (6 bases). This CDR3 spans 15 amino acids. V gave up 2 bases and J gave up 4 bases, with 14 bases separating them. The germline gives CDR1 SGHKS, CDR2 YYEKEE (reference sequence). Here the CDR3 reads CASSFGGVVPDTQYF. The CDR3 nucleotides are TGTGCCAGCAGCTTCGGAGGGGTGGTACCAGATACGCAGTATTTT.

The J gene is TRBJ1-6, the V gene TRBV6-5, with a weak D call TRBD1 (6 bases). The CDR3 contains 15 residues. Trimming took 6 bases from V and 4 from J, leaving 13 bases between them. The germline gives CDR1 MNHEY, CDR2 SVGAGI. For the CDR3, the DNA is TGTGCCAGCAGAGAATCAGGACAGTATAATTCACCCCTCCACTTT. Protein: CASRESGQYNSPLHF.

The V and J genes are TRBV9 and TRBJ2-5; D is ambiguous. The CDR3 is 13 residues long. Germline-derived CDR1 and CDR2 are SGDLS and YYNGEE. Trimming pared 4 bases from V and 1 base from J, leaving 8 bases between. The CDR3 here is CASSTRPQETQYF. The CDR3 DNA sequence: TGTGCCAGCAGCACGCGCCCCCAAGAGACCCAGTACTTC.

The chain combines TRBV29-1 with TRBJ1-1; 9 nucleotides line up with TRBD1. The V gene end was trimmed by 2 bases and the J gene end by 5 bases; junction bases not matched to a gene: 6. The CDR3 covers 14 residues. Germline CDR1 SQVTM, CDR2 ANQGSEA. The CDR3, as DNA: TGCAGCGTTGAACCCGTTGGGACAGGGACTGAAGCTTTCTTT. Translated, it gives CSVEPVGTGTEAFF.

The genes are TRBV29-1 and TRBJ2-1; D gene uncertain. The V end was cut by 3 bases, the J end by 9 bases, with 15 bases between. The CDR3 is made up of 13 amino acids. The germline gives CDR1 SQVTM, CDR2 ANQGSEA. As DNA, the CDR3 is TGCAGCGTTGATGAGGTGCTTCATCCTGAGCAGTTCTTC. Encoded protein: CSVDEVLHPEQFF.

The chain joins TRBV7-2 to TRBJ2-2; 11 nucleotides match TRBD1. The V gene's germline CDR1 is SGHTA and CDR2 FQGNSA. The CDR3 runs 19 residues. Trimming removed 5 bases from V and 0 bases from J; junction bases left unmatched: 11. The DNA of the CDR3 is TGTGCCAGCAGCCCCCGGACAGGGGGCGCGTACGCGAACACCGGGGAGCTGTTTTTT. Protein product: CASSPRTGGAYANTGELFF.

The chain combines TRBV30 with TRBJ2-1; TRBD2 is a possible D gene (6 bases). The CDR3 extends over 13 amino acids. The germline V gene has CDR1 GTSNPN and CDR2 SVGIG (reference sequence). The V end lost 2 bases, the J end lost 9 bases, and 14 bases lay between the germline ends. The CDR3 DNA sequence: TGTGCCTGGAGTCCCCTCGTGCGGGGTGAGCAGTTCTTC. This codes for CAWSPLVRGEQFF.

This clone appeared a few times. The chain links TRBV7-9 to TRBJ1-2; D not certain. The CDR3 consists of 12 residues. Trimming left V 5 bases short and J 2 bases short, with 6 bases between. The germline gives CDR1 SEHNR, CDR2 FQNEAQ (reference sequence). The CDR3 sequence is CASSARNYGYTF. CDR3 sequence (DNA): TGTGCCAGCAGCGCCCGGAACTATGGCTACACCTTC.

The V call is TRBV7-2, the J call TRBJ2-5, with 13 bases identical to TRBD2. This CDR3 comprises 16 residues. After removal of 1 base from V and 6 bases from J, the junction contained 5 bases not matched to a gene. Germline loops: CDR1 SGHTA, CDR2 FQGNSA. The CDR3 DNA sequence: TGTGCCAGCAGCTTAGGACTAGCGGGGGGCGGGAAGACCCAGTACTTC. This encodes CASSLGLAGGGKTQYF.

This chain uses TRBV6-1 with TRBJ1-1; TRBD1 might be the D (6 bases). This CDR3 has 14 residues. The germline V gene has CDR1 MNHNS and CDR2 SASEGT. With 5 bases removed from V and 1 base from J, the gap between germline ends came to 11 bases. The CDR3 reads CASSRGQKNTEAFF. Written as DNA, the CDR3 is TGTGCCAGCAGTCGAGGACAGAAGAACACTGAAGCTTTCTTT.

V and J are TRBV7-3 and TRBJ2-5; D is perhaps TRBD2 (6 bases). Germline V CDR1 and CDR2: SGHTA, FQGTGA. Trimming took off 0 bases at V and 7 bases at J, with 12 bases between the two ends. The CDR3 runs to 14 residues. CDR3 amino acids: CASSLTSGGGTQYF. The CDR3, as DNA: TGTGCCAGCAGCTTAACTAGCGGTGGGGGGACCCAGTACTTC.

This chain joins TRBV7-2 and TRBJ1-5; D is ambiguous. In germline, CDR1 is SGHTA, CDR2 FQGNSA. The CDR3 length is 15 residues. V was cut by 3 bases and J by 2 bases, with 11 bases left in between. The CDR3: CASSFGRGGNQPQHF. Written as DNA, the CDR3 is TGTGCCAGCAGCTTTGGGCGGGGTGGCAATCAGCCCCAGCATTTT.

This clone was counted a single time. V is TRBV5-6 and J is TRBJ1-1, with 7 bases that match TRBD1. V shed 4 bases and J 0 bases; nucleotides not matched to a gene: 6. This CDR3 spans 15 amino acids. Germline CDR1 reads SGHDT; CDR2 reads YYEEEE. The CDR3 reads CASSLPGTVNTEAFF. The DNA of the CDR3 is TGTGCCAGCAGCCTACCAGGGACAGTGAACACTGAAGCTTTCTTT.

V and J are TRBV4-1 and TRBJ1-6; no reliable D call. CDR3 size: 19 residues. Germline CDR1 is MGHRA and CDR2 is YSYEKL. Trimming cost V 4 bases and J 4 bases, with 23 bases left between them. The CDR3 nucleotides are TGCGCCAGCAGCCGCGAGGCGGTTCGGCGGAGTAAATATAATTCACCCCTCCACTTT. Translated: CASSREAVRRSKYNSPLHF.

V gene TRBV27 combines with J gene TRBJ2-1; D might be TRBD2 (6 bases). The V and J ends lost 7 bases and 3 bases respectively, with 19 bases between them. The germline V gene has CDR1 MNHEY and CDR2 SMNVEV (reference sequence). CDR3 size: 16 residues. CDR3 DNA sequence: TGTGCCAGCACCGGAGGGCCGGGGAATGGCTACAATGAGCAGTTCTTC. Translated: CASTGGPGNGYNEQFF.

This rearrangement joins TRBV5-1 to TRBJ2-2, with TRBD2 identical over 8 bases. V dropped 4 bases and J dropped 5; count of bases not matched to a gene: 4. Germline assignment: CDR1 SGHRS and CDR2 YFSETQ. The length of the CDR3 is 14 residues. CDR3: CASSVSGGTGELFF. As DNA, the CDR3 is TGCGCCAGCAGCGTCAGCGGGGGTACCGGGGAGCTGTTTTTT.

The genes are TRBV2 and TRBJ2-1, with TRBD2 matching over 13 bases. J lost 6 bases, V lost 4 bases, and 12 bases had no gene match. Germline V gene data show CDR1 as SNHLY and CDR2 as FYNNEI. The CDR3 consists of 18 residues. This CDR3 is CASSALVLGLAGVNEQFF. The DNA of the CDR3 is TGTGCCAGCAGTGCGTTAGTTCTCGGACTAGCGGGAGTCAATGAGCAGTTCTTC.

The V call is TRBV5-1, the J call TRBJ2-1, with D tentatively TRBD1 (6 bases). CDR1 and CDR2 from the germline V gene are SGHRS and YFSETQ. The CDR3 has 15 residues. V shed 0 bases and J shed 2 bases, with 9 bases lying between them. The chain's CDR3 is CASSLVGTTYNEQFF. In DNA form, the CDR3 reads TGCGCCAGCAGCTTGGTCGGGACAACCTACAATGAGCAGTTCTTC.

V usage is TRBV30 and J usage is TRBJ2-1; maybe TRBD1 (6 bases). The germline V gene encodes CDR1 GTSNPN and CDR2 SVGIG (reference sequence). The CDR3 runs 13 residues. In DNA, the CDR3 is TGTGCTTCTCACAGGGTTGCCTACAATGAGCAGTTCTTC. This gives the protein CASHRVAYNEQFF.

Here the CDR3 reads CASSLGTSGTGELFF. CDR3 DNA sequence: TGTGCCAGCAGCTTGGGGACTAGCGGTACCGGGGAGCTGTTTTTT. The J gene is TRBJ2-2, the V gene TRBV7-3; 11 bases align to TRBD2. After removal of 3 bases from V and 5 bases from J, the junction contained 2 bases not matched to a gene. The CDR3 loop spans 15 amino acids. The germline V gene encodes CDR1 SGHTA and CDR2 FQGTGA.

This sequence joins TRBV2 and TRBJ2-3; 8 nucleotides agree with TRBD2. CDR3 length: 18 amino acids. Per germline, CDR1 SNHLY and CDR2 FYNNEI. V lost 0 bases to trimming and J lost 2 bases; unmatched junction nucleotides: 10. CDR3 in DNA: TGTGCCAGCAGTGAAGCGGGGCGGGGGGTCCACCCCACAGATACGCAGTATTTT. This gives the protein CASSEAGRGVHPTDTQYF.